The 8 T cell receptor beta chains given below trace back to one sample, sequenced in a study of blood T cell repertoires in COVID-19. TCRdb's copy holds only in-frame clones and misses some; the assay was immunoSEQ multiplex PCR. The table records roughly 360,000 clones, roughly 88% of them present only once. Specimen: PBMCs or T cells enriched from blood (not recorded which). The receptor set was obtained from a woman in her thirties with acute COVID-19.

The rearrangement links TRBV28 to TRBJ1-1, with D unclear. The CDR3 has 12 residues. The germline V gene encodes CDR1 MDHEN and CDR2 SYDVKM. The V and J ends lost 7 bases and 6 bases respectively, with 12 bases between them. The CDR3 reads CASTSVGPEAFF. CDR3 coding DNA: TGTGCCAGCACCTCGGTGGGCCCTGAAGCTTTCTTT.

This clone was picked up one time. The chain joins TRBV29-1 to TRBJ1-2; the D gene is possibly TRBD1 (5 bases). Per germline, CDR1 SQVTM and CDR2 ANQGSEA. This CDR3 comprises 11 residues. V lost 7 bases to trimming and J lost 4 bases, with 10 bases between them. In nucleotides, the CDR3 is TGCAGCGCCGACCAGGGCTATGGCTACACCTTC. Its protein product is CSADQGYGYTF.

J is TRBJ1-5 and V is TRBV2; 8 nucleotides match TRBD1. The CDR3 runs to 13 residues. The germline V gene encodes CDR1 SNHLY and CDR2 FYNNEI. Trimming removed 7 bases from V and 8 bases from J; junction bases left unmatched: 7. The CDR3 spells CASNYRGVEPQHF. CDR3 sequence (DNA): TGTGCCAGCAATTACAGGGGGGTAGAGCCCCAGCATTTT.

This clone was counted a few times. Other DNA sequences in the same sample also yield this CDR3. CDR3 bases: TGTGCCAGCAGCGCAGGGACAGGGTCAGGAAACACCATATATTTT. As protein: CASSAGTGSGNTIYF. The rearrangement joins TRBV9 to TRBJ1-3, with 9 bases lining up with TRBD1. CDR3 size: 15 residues. Per germline, CDR1 SGDLS and CDR2 YYNGEE. The J segment lost 4 bases and the V segment lost 3 bases, leaving 5 bases of the junction unmatched. Filled out from reference TRBV9 and TRBJ1-3, the complete variable domain reads DSGVTQTPKHLITATGQRVTLRCSPRSGDLSVYWYQQSLDQGLQFLIQYYNGEERAKGNILERFSAQQFPDLHSELNLSSLELGDSALYFCASSAGTGSGNTIYFGEGSWLTVV.

The rearrangement joins TRBV6-5 to TRBJ1-2; TRBD1 might be the D (6 bases). Looked up from germline, CDR1 is MNHEY and CDR2 is SVGAGI. This CDR3 has 15 residues. V was clipped by 4 bases and J by 4 bases, with 16 bases between them. The CDR3 spells CASSSPRDKIYGYTF. The CDR3 coding sequence is TGTGCCAGCAGTTCCCCCCGGGACAAGATCTATGGCTACACCTTC.

The rearrangement joins TRBV7-2 to TRBJ2-1; 12 positions agree with TRBD1. V was pared by 5 bases and J by 9 bases, with 5 bases of the junction left unmatched. Germline CDR1 SGHTA, CDR2 FQGNSA. The CDR3 runs 14 residues. The chain's CDR3 is CASSKGQGATEQFF. CDR3 sequence (DNA): TGTGCCAGCAGCAAGGGACAGGGGGCGACTGAGCAGTTCTTC. The variable domain in full, completed from reference TRBV7-2 and TRBJ2-1, reads GAGVSQSPSNKVTEKGKDVELRCDPISGHTALYWYRQSLGQGLEFLIYFQGNSAPDKSGLPSDRFSAERTGGSVSTLTIQRTQQEDSAVYLCASSKGQGATEQFFGPGTRLTVL.

The chain is built from TRBV7-9 and TRBJ2-3; 10 nucleotides align to TRBD1. This CDR3 region has 17 residues. Germline V CDR1 and CDR2: SEHNR, FQNEAQ (reference sequence). The ends lost 2 bases at V and 3 bases at J; junction bases unmatched: 8. This chain's CDR3 is CASSLKKGTGVTDTQYF. The CDR3 bases are TGTGCCAGCAGCTTAAAAAAGGGGACAGGGGTAACAGATACGCAGTATTTT.

This chain connects TRBV11-2 to TRBJ2-7, with 7 bases aligning to TRBD1. V gave up 1 base and J gave up 3 bases; unmatched junction bases: 6. Germline V gives CDR1 SGHAT, CDR2 FQNNGV. This CDR3 has 15 residues. CDR3 in amino acids: CASSLVTGWNYEQYF. CDR3 nucleotide sequence: TGTGCCAGCAGCTTAGTGACAGGGTGGAACTACGAGCAGTACTTC. Variable domain in full (rest from reference TRBV11-2 and TRBJ2-7): EAGVAQSPRYKIIEKRQSVAFWCNPISGHATLYWYQQILGQGPKLLIQFQNNGVVDDSQLPKDRFSAERLKGVDSTLKIQPAKLEDSAVYLCASSLVTGWNYEQYFGPGTRLTVT.